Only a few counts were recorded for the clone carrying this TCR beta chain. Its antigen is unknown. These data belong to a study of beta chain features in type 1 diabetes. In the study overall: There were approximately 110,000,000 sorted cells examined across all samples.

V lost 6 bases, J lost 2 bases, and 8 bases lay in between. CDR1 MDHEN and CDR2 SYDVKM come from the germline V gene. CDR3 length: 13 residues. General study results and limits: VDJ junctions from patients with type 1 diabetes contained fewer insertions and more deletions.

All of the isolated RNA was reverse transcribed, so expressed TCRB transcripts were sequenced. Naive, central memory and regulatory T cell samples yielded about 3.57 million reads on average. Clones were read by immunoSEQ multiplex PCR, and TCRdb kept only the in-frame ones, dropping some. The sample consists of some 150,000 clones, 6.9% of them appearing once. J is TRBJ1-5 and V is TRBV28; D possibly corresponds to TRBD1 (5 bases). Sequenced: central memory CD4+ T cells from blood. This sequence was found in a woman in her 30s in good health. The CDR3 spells CASSAGGNQPQHF. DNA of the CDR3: TGTGCCAGCAGCGCGGGGGGCAATCAGCCCCAGCATTTT.